These 20 T cell receptor beta chains were sequenced from one sample in a study of T cell changes during pregnancy in multiple sclerosis. The data were produced by immunoSEQ multiplex PCR, yet TCRdb's version contains in-frame clones alone and is incomplete. The sample includes 36,000 or so clones, approximately 90% of them seen just once. Sequenced material: CD4+ T cells from peripheral blood mononuclear cells, taken in the first trimester of pregnancy. These receptors all come from a female donor with multiple sclerosis, enrolled in a pregnancy study.

This clone has just one count. The chain carries TRBV5-4 and TRBJ2-1; D not certain. Trimming removed 0 bases at V and 0 bases at J, with 10 bases between. The germline V gene encodes CDR1 SGHNT and CDR2 YYREEE (reference sequence). The CDR3 covers 16 residues. The CDR3 nucleotides read TGTGCCAGCAGCTTGGATCCGCGAAGCTCCTACAATGAGCAGTTCTTC. This codes for CASSLDPRSSYNEQFF.

The chain employs TRBV29-1 and TRBJ1-1; D is unresolved. Trimming stripped 4 bases from V and 1 base from J, with 4 bases between. The germline CDR1 and CDR2 sequences are SQVTM and ANQGSEA. The CDR3 covers 11 residues. This CDR3 reads CSVASNTEAFF. The CDR3 bases are TGCAGCGTTGCCTCGAACACTGAAGCTTTCTTT.

Only one count was recorded for this clone. In nucleotides, the CDR3 is TGCGCCAGCAGCTCACTGGACAGGGGGAAGACTGAAGCTTTCTTT. This gives the protein CASSSLDRGKTEAFF. The gene calls are TRBV5-1 and TRBJ1-1; 10 bases agree with TRBD1. This CDR3 has 15 amino acids. CDR1 is SGHRS, CDR2 YFSETQ, per germline. V lost 3 bases and J lost 5; bases outside the gene matches: 7.

V is TRBV14 and J is TRBJ2-3; 8 bases are a match to TRBD2. CDR3 length equals 14 residues. V lost 1 base to trimming and J lost 3 bases; unmatched junction nucleotides: 0. Germline V gene sequence: CDR1 SGHDN, CDR2 FVKESK. The CDR3: CASSQGLATDTQYF. Here the CDR3 DNA reads TGTGCCAGCAGCCAAGGACTAGCGACAGATACGCAGTATTTT. The whole variable domain, filled in from reference TRBV14 and TRBJ2-3, reads EAGVTQFPSHSVIEKGQTVTLRCDPISGHDNLYWYRRVMGKEIKFLLHFVKESKQDESGMPNNRFLAERTGGTYSTLKVQPAELEDSGVYFCASSQGLATDTQYFGPGTRLTVL.

The chain carries TRBV7-2 and TRBJ2-2; D gene uncertain. The germline V gene encodes CDR1 SGHTA and CDR2 FQGNSA. The CDR3 length is 13 residues. Trimming removed 3 bases from V and 5 bases from J, with 7 bases in between. CDR3 protein: CASSFEQTGELFF. DNA for the CDR3: TGTGCCAGCAGCTTTGAACAGACCGGGGAGCTGTTTTTT.

V is TRBV7-3 and J is TRBJ2-1, with 8 bases fitting TRBD2. From germline, CDR1 is SGHTA and CDR2 FQGTGA. The CDR3 spans 17 residues. The junction had 14 bases not matched to a gene; V was cut back by 2 bases and J by 8 bases. The CDR3 nucleotides are TGTGCCAGCAGCTTAGCGGGGGGTCTAGCGCTCTCGGATGAGCAGTTCTTC. Translated, it gives CASSLAGGLALSDEQFF.

The genes are TRBV7-2 and TRBJ2-7; 7 bases agree with TRBD2. The CDR3 loop spans 15 amino acids. From germline, CDR1 is SGHTA and CDR2 FQGNSA. After removal of 2 bases from V and 3 bases from J, the junction contained 7 bases not matched to a gene. CDR3 bases: TGTGCCAGCAGCTTACGTATTACGGGGGGCTACGAGCAGTACTTC. It is translated as CASSLRITGGYEQYF. Based on the CDR3 plus reference TRBV7-2 and TRBJ2-7, the full variable domain is GAGVSQSPSNKVTEKGKDVELRCDPISGHTALYWYRQSLGQGLEFLIYFQGNSAPDKSGLPSDRFSAERTGGSVSTLTIQRTQQEDSAVYLCASSLRITGGYEQYFGPGTRLTVT.

The chain employs TRBV6-4 and TRBJ2-2; D possibly corresponds to TRBD1 (5 bases). The CDR3 has 14 residues. With 4 bases removed from V and 1 base from J, the gap between germline ends came to 7 bases. The V gene's germline CDR1 is MRHNA and CDR2 SNTAGT. The CDR3 loop reads CASSGQGNTGELFF. In DNA, the CDR3 is TGTGCCAGCAGTGGGCAGGGGAACACCGGGGAGCTGTTTTTT.

The rearrangement links TRBV7-8 to TRBJ2-3; TRBD2 agrees at 9 bases. Germline V gene data show CDR1 as SGHVS and CDR2 as FQNEAQ. Unmatched junction bases numbered 14, after V lost 3 bases and J lost 4 bases. The CDR3 totals 18 residues. The DNA of the CDR3 is TGTGCCAGCAGCTTCTTTGCGGGGGGGCCTTTATTCCCAGATACGCAGTATTTT. It encodes CASSFFAGGPLFPDTQYF. The variable domain in full, with the rest retrieved from reference TRBV7-8 and TRBJ2-3, is GAGVSQSPRYKVAKRGQDVALRCDPISGHVSLFWYQQALGQGPEFLTYFQNEAQLDKSGLPSDRFFAERPEGSVSTLKIQRTQQEDSAVYLCASSFFAGGPLFPDTQYFGPGTRLTVL.

Comment on this clone: Mismatch with germline at one junction end may stem from a read error. This rearrangement joins TRBV7-9 to TRBJ2-2; tentative D call: TRBD1 (5 bases). Germline CDR1 is SEHNR and CDR2 is FQNEAQ (reference sequence). The CDR3 covers 14 residues. The CDR3 nucleotides are TGTGCCGGCAGCTCGGACACGAACACCGGGGAGCTGTTTTTT. This encodes CAGSSDTNTGELFF.

The V call is TRBV5-1, the J call TRBJ2-2, with D possibly being TRBD2 (6 bases). V was clipped by 4 bases and J by 4 bases, with 14 bases between them. CDR1 is SGHRS, CDR2 YFSETQ, per germline. The CDR3 is 15 residues long. CDR3 coding DNA: TGCGCCAGCAGCGCGGTGGGAGGATCCACCGGGGAGCTGTTTTTT. It codes for CASSAVGGSTGELFF.

V usage is TRBV6-6 and J usage is TRBJ2-7; D unclear. Trimming left V 0 bases short and J 3 bases short, with 9 bases between. Germline-derived CDR1 and CDR2 are MNHNY and SVGAGI (reference sequence). The length of the CDR3 is 14 residues. CDR3 sequence (DNA): TGTGCCAGCAGTTACTCAGGAGCTGGCTACGAGCAGTACTTC. It is translated as CASSYSGAGYEQYF.

This clone was seen just once. The rearrangement links TRBV18 to TRBJ1-1; 9 bases map to TRBD1. This CDR3 has 14 amino acids. Germline V gene lookup returns CDR1 KGHSH and CDR2 LQKENI. V lost 3 bases, J lost 11 bases, and 10 bases stayed unmatched. CDR3 sequence (DNA): TGTGCCAGCTCACCGGTGTTAGACAGGGGGGGTGCTTTCTTT. This translates into CASSPVLDRGGAFF.

This chain connects TRBV5-1 to TRBJ2-3; no clear D gene. This CDR3 is built from 12 residues. Germline CDR1 and CDR2: SGHRS and YFSETQ. Trimming took 0 bases from V and 6 from J, leaving 5 bases between them. CDR3: CASSLAVDTQYF. The CDR3 coding sequence is TGCGCCAGCAGCTTGGCCGTGGATACGCAGTATTTT.

The chain couples TRBV5-5 to TRBJ1-2, with D unclear. CDR1 is SGHKS, CDR2 YYEKEE, per germline (reference sequence). Trimming removed 1 base from V and 3 bases from J, with 7 bases in between. CDR3 length equals 13 residues. CDR3 region: CASSLSDYYGYTF. The CDR3, as DNA: TGTGCCAGCAGCTTGAGTGACTACTATGGCTACACCTTC.

The J gene is TRBJ1-5, the V gene TRBV9; D possibly corresponds to TRBD1 (5 bases). The CDR3 has 15 residues. From germline, CDR1 is SGDLS and CDR2 YYNGEE. V was pared by 8 bases and J by 0 bases, with 15 bases between. This CDR3 reads CASSQGAYSNQPQHF. In DNA form, the CDR3 reads TGTGCCAGTTCCCAAGGGGCATATAGCAATCAGCCCCAGCATTTT.

The rearrangement links TRBV28 to TRBJ2-1; no reliable D call. Germline assignment: CDR1 MDHEN and CDR2 SYDVKM. Trimming left V 3 bases short and J 0 bases short, with 9 bases between. This CDR3 is 15 amino acids long. DNA for the CDR3: TGTGCCAGCAGTTTTGACTCTTTCTCCTACAATGAGCAGTTCTTC. Translating gives CASSFDSFSYNEQFF.

This rearrangement joins TRBV21-1 to TRBJ2-4; TRBD2, the D gene given by the table, was not confirmed from the DNA. TRBV21-1 is flagged as a pseudogene. The CDR3 spans 19 residues. CDR3 DNA: TGTGCCAGCAGCAGAGAGGCGGGCCGGGCGCCCGTGGCCAAAAACATTCAGTACTTC. Translation gives CASSREAGRAPVAKNIQYF.

This chain connects TRBV27 to TRBJ2-3, with TRBD2 matching 7 bases. CDR1 and CDR2 (germline): MNHEY, SMNVEV (reference sequence). CDR3 length: 15 residues. V lost 2 bases to trimming and J lost 2 bases; unmatched junction nucleotides: 4. Written as DNA, the CDR3 is TGTGCCAGCAGTTTAGGCGGGGGACTCACAGATACGCAGTATTTT. Translation gives CASSLGGGLTDTQYF.

The chain combines TRBV19 with TRBJ2-3; 12 bases align to TRBD2. In germline, CDR1 is LNHDA, CDR2 SQIVND (reference sequence). V was clipped by 5 bases and J by 3 bases; unmatched bases: 9. The CDR3 extends over 17 amino acids. The CDR3 here is CASSAQRLAGATDTQYF. The DNA for the CDR3 is TGTGCCAGTAGTGCCCAGAGACTAGCGGGGGCAACAGATACGCAGTATTTT.